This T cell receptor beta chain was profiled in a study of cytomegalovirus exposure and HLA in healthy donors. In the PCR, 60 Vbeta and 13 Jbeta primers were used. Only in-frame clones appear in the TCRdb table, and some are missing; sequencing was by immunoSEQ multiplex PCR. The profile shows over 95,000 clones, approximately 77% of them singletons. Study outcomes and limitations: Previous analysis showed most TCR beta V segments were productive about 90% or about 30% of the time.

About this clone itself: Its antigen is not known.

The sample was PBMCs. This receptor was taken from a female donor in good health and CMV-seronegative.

Here the CDR3 reads CASRPTDAYNEQFF. Here the CDR3 DNA reads TGTGCCAGCAGACCAACAGATGCCTACAATGAGCAGTTCTTC. J is TRBJ2-1 and V is TRBV6-5; D call uncertain. CDR1 is MNHEY, CDR2 SVGAGI, per germline. V lost 6 bases and J 2 bases, leaving 11 bases between the germline ends. The CDR3 loop spans 14 amino acids.